The sequence of this T cell receptor (beta chain) was determined in a study of blood T cell repertoires in COVID-19. Study at large: COVID-19 samples, acute and convalescent, were from the United States, Italy and Spain.

The V and J ends lost 3 bases and 5 bases respectively, with 16 bases between them. The CDR3 has 15 residues. Per the germline V gene, CDR1 is MDHEN and CDR2 is SYDVKM. The authors' processing: Estimated nucleated cell counts came from reference gene primer amplification. Clones were sequenced by immunoSEQ multiplex PCR, and TCRdb holds only the in-frame ones, with some missing. V, J and clone size were drawn from that table, and D and trimming were deduced from the DNA. The table records roughly 150,000 clones, around nine tenths of them present only once. The sample taken for sequencing was peripheral blood. The receptor's source is an elderly woman with COVID-19, enrolled during active disease. V is TRBV28 and J is TRBJ2-5; D is possibly TRBD2 (6 bases). Here the CDR3 reads CASSFWRGTAETQYF. The CDR3 nucleotides are TGTGCCAGCAGTTTTTGGCGGGGCACGGCGGAGACCCAGTACTTC.